This T cell receptor beta chain was sequenced during a study of shared clonotypes between healthy human individuals. The V segment lost 6 bases and the J segment 8 bases; nucleotides outside the gene matches: 7. This CDR3 region has 14 residues. CDR1 is MDHEN, CDR2 SYDVKM, per germline. The protocol was immunoSEQ multiplex PCR, while the TCRdb copy is restricted to in-frame clones and leaves out a portion. The data contain 2 million to 2.5 million clones, approximately 95% of them singletons. The sample consisted of naive CD4+ T cells from PBMCs. Subset reported: CD45RA+ positively selected. The J gene is TRBJ1-2, the V gene TRBV28, with TRBD1 identical over 12 bases. This TCR derives from a man aged 18 to 30 in good health. Some clones in this sample may be carry-over from other donors' samples. CDR3 loop: CASRDRDRGQGYTF. CDR3 nucleotides: TGTGCCAGCAGGGACCGGGACAGGGGGCAAGGCTACACCTTC.